This T cell receptor (beta chain) emerged from a study of T cell responses to AZD1222 COVID-19 vaccine. Study outcomes and limitations: Donors, mostly white British, included more females; clonal diversity was possibly underestimated.

The V gene lost 1 base and the J gene lost 5 bases, with 11 bases spanning the gap. CDR1 and CDR2 from the germline V gene are LNHDA and SQIVND (reference sequence). CDR3 length: 14 amino acids. A remark on this clone: The antigen is unknown.

Assay used: immunoSEQ multiplex PCR; TCRdb lists only in-frame clones, some missing. The data show 130,000 to 150,000 clones, roughly nine tenths seen once. The V and J genes are TRBV19 and TRBJ1-2; D gene unclear. This clonotype was obtained from an adult in good health. Specimen: peripheral blood, collected on day 0 of AZD1222 vaccination. The CDR3 is CASSIGRAAYGYTF. CDR3 DNA: TGTGCCAGTAGTATAGGAAGGGCAGCATATGGCTACACCTTC.